Below are 28 T cell receptor beta chains sequenced from a single sample in a study of radiotherapy plus CTLA-4 blockade in lung cancer. Measured with immunoSEQ multiplex PCR; TCRdb has only the in-frame clones, and not every one. The sample consists of about 98,000 clones, about 91% of them appearing once. The sequencing used peripheral blood, collected from a patient treated with radiotherapy plus ipilimumab. The receptor set was obtained from a human donor with non-small cell lung cancer that progressed on radiotherapy plus ipilimumab.

The gene calls are TRBV6-5 and TRBJ1-2, with D maybe TRBD1 (5 bases). CDR1 MNHEY and CDR2 SVGAGI come from the germline V gene. This CDR3 has 12 amino acids. Trimming stripped 5 bases from V and 8 bases from J, with 12 bases between. The CDR3 loop is CASSGGLGGYTF. As DNA, the CDR3 is TGTGCCAGCAGTGGGGGTTTGGGAGGCTACACCTTC.

This clone was found a few times. The chain employs TRBV4-3 and TRBJ1-5; 9 nucleotides agree with TRBD1. V was clipped by 5 bases and J by 6 bases; unmatched bases: 8. Germline V gene sequence: CDR1 LGHNA, CDR2 YSLEER. The CDR3 is 15 residues long. In DNA, the CDR3 is TGCGCCAGCAGCGGCACAGGGGGCGCGGGTCAGCCCCAGCATTTT. This sequence encodes CASSGTGGAGQPQHF.

The CDR3 nucleotides are TGTGCCAGCAGTCTGACAGCGCTCTATGGCTACACCTTC. It translates to CASSLTALYGYTF. The gene calls are TRBV27 and TRBJ1-2; D perhaps matches TRBD1 (5 bases). The V end was cut by 5 bases, the J end by 4 bases, with 11 bases between. The CDR3 is made up of 13 amino acids. CDR1 is MNHEY and CDR2 is SMNVEV in the germline V gene (reference sequence).

V usage is TRBV11-2 and J usage is TRBJ1-3; D unresolved. Trimming removed 5 bases at V and 6 bases at J, with 11 bases between. Germline CDR1 SGHAT, CDR2 FQNNGV. The CDR3 has 13 amino acids. CDR3 DNA sequence: TGTGCCAGCAGCCGGGGTATCGAAAACACCATATATTTT. Its translation is CASSRGIENTIYF.

The rearrangement uses TRBV6-5 and TRBJ2-7, with 13 positions matching TRBD2. Germline lookup yields CDR1 MNHEY and CDR2 SVGAGI. V lost 4 bases to trimming and J lost 4 bases; unmatched junction nucleotides: 7. CDR3 length equals 16 residues. The CDR3 protein is CASSFFPGLAGYEQYF. The CDR3 coding sequence is TGTGCCAGCAGTTTCTTCCCGGGACTAGCGGGATACGAGCAGTACTTC.

The genes are TRBV4-1 and TRBJ1-6; 11 bases align to TRBD1. The trim removed 2 bases at V and 10 bases at J, leaving 7 bases unmatched. Looked up from germline, CDR1 is MGHRA and CDR2 is YSYEKL. The CDR3 has 16 amino acids. CDR3 loop: CASSQTGQGARSPLHF. The CDR3 nucleotides are TGCGCCAGCAGCCAAACTGGACAGGGGGCTAGATCACCCCTCCACTTT.

This clone was recorded only once. The CDR3 DNA sequence: TGTGCCACCAGCCGAGGGGGAGGACGGAGCACAGATACGCAGTATTTT. The encoded protein is CATSRGGGRSTDTQYF. This chain joins TRBV15 and TRBJ2-3; possibly TRBD1 or TRBD2 for D (6 bases each). The CDR3 loop spans 16 amino acids. Germline V gives CDR1 LNHNV, CDR2 YYDKDF (reference sequence). The V end was cut by 5 bases, the J end by 0 bases, with 15 bases between.

This sequence joins TRBV5-1 and TRBJ2-7; TRBD1 aligns across 11 bases. The trim removed 0 bases at V and 6 bases at J, leaving 5 bases unmatched. This CDR3 spans 15 amino acids. Germline V gene data show CDR1 as SGHRS and CDR2 as YFSETQ. CDR3 in amino acids: CASSLDGQGAGEQYF. CDR3 nucleotide sequence: TGCGCCAGCAGCTTGGATGGACAGGGGGCTGGCGAGCAGTACTTC.

The CDR3 spells CASSRSSTDTQYF. CDR3 coding DNA: TGTGCCAGCAGTAGGTCCTCCACAGATACGCAGTATTTT. The chain couples TRBV6-4 to TRBJ2-3; no clear D. The CDR3 has 13 amino acids. Trimming cost V 5 bases and J 2 bases, with 8 bases left between them. Germline V CDR1 and CDR2: MRHNA, SNTAGT.

This chain uses TRBV7-2 with TRBJ2-1; D not resolved. Germline CDR1 is SGHTA and CDR2 is FQGNSA. This CDR3 contains 16 residues. The ends were cut back, 1 base at V and 5 bases at J, with 15 bases in the middle. The CDR3 coding sequence is TGTGCCAGCAGCTTAGAGGCCTCTTTGCCTCACAATGAGCAGTTCTTC. Amino acids: CASSLEASLPHNEQFF.

The chain couples TRBV6-1 to TRBJ1-2; D is possibly TRBD1 (6 bases). CDR1 and CDR2 (germline): MNHNS, SASEGT. Deletions cut 6 bases from V and 8 bases from J, with 19 bases between. CDR3 length equals 14 residues. The CDR3 DNA follows: TGTGCCAGCAGCACAAATCAGGGGTCGGGAGGCTACACCTTC. As protein: CASSTNQGSGGYTF.

The J gene is TRBJ2-7, the V gene TRBV9; 11 bases fit TRBD2. This CDR3 comprises 14 residues. V was pared by 3 bases and J by 4 bases, with 3 bases of the junction left unmatched. Germline values: CDR1 SGDLS, CDR2 YYNGEE. CDR3 DNA: TGTGCCAGCAGCGCCGGGACTAGCGGATACGAGCAGTACTTC. It codes for CASSAGTSGYEQYF.

The CDR3 DNA reads as TGTGCCAGCAGGCTAGCGGAGCGTTCCGCAGATACGCAGTATTTT. Translation: CASRLAERSADTQYF. The V call is TRBV6-5, the J call TRBJ2-3, with 7 bases lining up with TRBD2. Germline CDR1 MNHEY, CDR2 SVGAGI. This CDR3 comprises 15 residues. The V and J ends lost 6 bases and 4 bases, in that order; junction bases with no gene match: 10.

The chain recombines TRBV18 with TRBJ1-5; weak D call: TRBD1 (5 bases). The ends were cut back, 0 bases at V and 3 bases at J, with 6 bases in the middle. The length of the CDR3 is 14 residues. CDR1 is KGHSH, CDR2 LQKENI, per germline. The CDR3 loop reads CASSPPGDNQPQHF. CDR3 nucleotides: TGTGCCAGCTCACCACCAGGGGACAATCAGCCCCAGCATTTT.

V gene TRBV29-1 combines with J gene TRBJ1-1; TRBD1 is a possible D gene (6 bases). CDR1 is SQVTM and CDR2 is ANQGSEA in the germline V gene. This CDR3 has 13 amino acids. V was clipped by 8 bases and J by 4 bases, with 17 bases between them. Written as DNA, the CDR3 is TGCAGCTCCTGGTCTGGGGGCGGCACTGAAGCTTTCTTT. It codes for CSSWSGGGTEAFF.

The chain recombines TRBV6-5 with TRBJ1-1; no firm D call. CDR1 and CDR2 from the germline V gene are MNHEY and SVGAGI. The CDR3 is 16 amino acids. V lost 2 bases to trimming and J lost 2 bases, with 15 bases between them. CDR3 sequence (DNA): TGTGCCAGCAGTTACGGCGGGGTAGCTCACAACACTGAAGCTTTCTTT. It translates to CASSYGGVAHNTEAFF.

For the CDR3, the DNA is TGTGCCAGCAGTGCAACGGGACAGGGGAACTATGGCTACACCTTC. Translation: CASSATGQGNYGYTF. The chain uses TRBV28 and TRBJ1-2, with 10 bases lining up with TRBD1. CDR1 and CDR2 (germline): MDHEN, SYDVKM. Trimming cost V 5 bases and J 2 bases; bases outside gene matches: 5. This CDR3 comprises 15 residues.

The chain combines TRBV2 with TRBJ2-1; D is unresolved. Germline values: CDR1 SNHLY, CDR2 FYNNEI. V lost 4 bases and J lost 3, with 4 bases in between. CDR3 length: 12 amino acids. The CDR3, as DNA: TGTGCCAGCAGTGGGGACTACAATGAGCAGTTCTTC. Its protein is CASSGDYNEQFF.

The rearrangement uses TRBV11-1 and TRBJ2-1, with 12 bases lining up with TRBD2. The V gene's germline CDR1 is SGHAT and CDR2 FQDESV (reference sequence). The CDR3 loop spans 15 amino acids. The ends lost 2 bases at V and 10 bases at J; junction bases unmatched: 6. CDR3 protein: CASSLSLAGGLEQFF. The CDR3 DNA follows: TGTGCCAGCAGCTTAAGCCTAGCGGGAGGGCTAGAGCAGTTCTTC.

V is TRBV6-1 and J is TRBJ2-7; 7 positions match TRBD2. This CDR3 spans 15 amino acids. Looked up from germline, CDR1 is MNHNS and CDR2 is SASEGT. The V and J ends lost 5 bases and 3 bases, in that order; junction bases with no gene match: 10. As DNA, the CDR3 is TGTGCCAGCAGTAATCTAGCGGACTTGTTCTACGAGCAGTACTTC. Protein product: CASSNLADLFYEQYF.

The chain carries TRBV5-6 and TRBJ1-1; 7 bases agree with TRBD1. Losses at the gene ends were 2 bases for V and 0 bases for J; bases not matched to a gene: 7. The CDR3 covers 16 residues. From germline, CDR1 is SGHDT and CDR2 YYEEEE. The CDR3 loop reads CASSFPIGQVNTEAFF. The CDR3 DNA follows: TGTGCCAGCAGCTTCCCAATAGGACAGGTGAACACTGAAGCTTTCTTT.

V usage is TRBV4-1 and J usage is TRBJ2-1; TRBD2 matches 8 bases. The J segment lost 10 bases and the V segment lost 0 bases, leaving 11 bases of the junction unmatched. Germline assignment: CDR1 MGHRA and CDR2 YSYEKL. The CDR3 spans 16 residues. Here the CDR3 DNA reads TGCGCCAGCAGCCAAGATTCCAGCGGGAGCGGCCGCGAGCAGTTCTTC. Translation gives CASSQDSSGSGREQFF.

This rearrangement joins TRBV19 to TRBJ1-2, with D perhaps matching TRBD1 (5 bases). CDR1 is LNHDA, CDR2 SQIVND, per germline (reference sequence). This CDR3 region has 13 residues. With 8 bases removed from V and 3 bases from J, the gap between germline ends came to 13 bases. CDR3 sequence (DNA): TGTGCCAGTGAAAGGCAGGGTGACTATGGCTACACCTTC. Its protein product is CASERQGDYGYTF. Combining the CDR3 with reference TRBV19 and TRBJ1-2 gives the whole variable domain DGGITQSPKYLFRKEGQNVTLSCEQNLNHDAMYWYRQDPGQGLRLIYYSQIVNDFQKGDIAEGYSVSREKKESFPLTVTSAQKNPTAFYLCASERQGDYGYTFGSGTRLTVV.

The chain links TRBV7-9 to TRBJ2-7, with 8 bases identical to TRBD2. The CDR3 is 14 residues long. CDR1 SEHNR and CDR2 FQNEAQ come from the germline V gene (reference sequence). V lost 6 bases and J lost 8; bases outside the gene matches: 12. CDR3 residues: CASSSGGAQPKQYF. CDR3 in DNA: TGTGCCAGCAGTTCGGGGGGGGCCCAACCCAAGCAGTACTTC.

This rearrangement joins TRBV5-4 to TRBJ2-5, with D tentatively TRBD1 (6 bases). This CDR3 is 14 amino acids long. Deletions cut 5 bases from V and 1 base from J, with 12 bases between. Germline V lookup: CDR1 SGHNT, CDR2 YYREEE (reference sequence). Here the CDR3 reads CASSQPGVQETQYF. The CDR3 DNA reads TGTGCCAGCAGTCAACCAGGGGTCCAAGAGACCCAGTACTTC. Looking up the rest from reference TRBV5-4 and TRBJ2-5 gives the full variable domain: ETGVTQSPTHLIKTRGQQVTLRCSSQSGHNTVSWYQQALGQGPQFIFQYYREEENGRGNFPPRFSGLQFPNYSSELNVNALELDDSALYLCASSQPGVQETQYFGPGTRLLVL.

This clone was recorded only once. The chain recombines TRBV28 with TRBJ1-2, with 8 positions matching TRBD1. Looked up from germline, CDR1 is MDHEN and CDR2 is SYDVKM. This CDR3 is built from 14 residues. Trimming at V came to 6 bases and at J to 2 bases, leaving 5 bases not matched to a gene. The CDR3: CASRPWTGNYGYTF. The DNA for the CDR3 is TGTGCCAGCAGGCCCTGGACAGGGAACTATGGCTACACCTTC.

To note about this clone: Compared with germline, one end of the junction differs, possibly owing to a read error. The gene calls are TRBV27 and TRBJ2-3, with D possibly matching TRBD2 (6 bases). The germline V gene encodes CDR1 MNHEY and CDR2 SMNVEV (reference sequence). This CDR3 has 16 residues. CDR3 coding DNA: TGTGCCAGCAGTTCTTTTGGTAGAACTAGCATAGATACGCAGTATTTT. It encodes CASSSFGRTSIDTQYF.

The J gene is TRBJ2-7, the V gene TRBV6-1, with a possible D match to TRBD2 (6 bases). The length of the CDR3 is 15 residues. CDR1 and CDR2 (germline): MNHNS, SASEGT. V dropped 7 bases and J dropped 2 bases, with 18 bases sitting between them. This CDR3 reads CASTRTKREAYEQYF. In DNA, the CDR3 is TGTGCCAGCACCCGAACAAAGAGGGAGGCCTACGAGCAGTACTTC.